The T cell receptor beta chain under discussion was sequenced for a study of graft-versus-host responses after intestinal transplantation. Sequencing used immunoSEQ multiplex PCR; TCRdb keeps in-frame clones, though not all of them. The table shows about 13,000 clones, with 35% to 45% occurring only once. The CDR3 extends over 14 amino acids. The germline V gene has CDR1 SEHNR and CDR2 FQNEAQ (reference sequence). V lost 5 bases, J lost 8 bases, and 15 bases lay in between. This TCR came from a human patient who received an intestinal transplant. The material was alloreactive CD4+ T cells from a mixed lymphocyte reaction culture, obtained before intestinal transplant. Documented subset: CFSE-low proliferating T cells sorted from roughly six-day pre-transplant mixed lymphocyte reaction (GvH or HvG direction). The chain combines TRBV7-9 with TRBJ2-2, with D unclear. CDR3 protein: CASSPPLAAGELFF. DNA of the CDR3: TGTGCCAGCAGCCCTCCATTGGCGGCTGGGGAGCTGTTTTTT.